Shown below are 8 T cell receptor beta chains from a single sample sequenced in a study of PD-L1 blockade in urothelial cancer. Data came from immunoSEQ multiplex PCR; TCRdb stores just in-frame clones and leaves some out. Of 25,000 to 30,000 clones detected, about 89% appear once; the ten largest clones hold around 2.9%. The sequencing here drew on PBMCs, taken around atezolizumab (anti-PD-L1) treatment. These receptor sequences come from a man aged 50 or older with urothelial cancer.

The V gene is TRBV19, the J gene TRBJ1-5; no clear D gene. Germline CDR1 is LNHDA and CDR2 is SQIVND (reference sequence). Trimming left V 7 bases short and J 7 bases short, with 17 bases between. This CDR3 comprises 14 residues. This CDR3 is CASTLGSSAQPQHF. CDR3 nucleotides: TGTGCCAGTACCCTAGGCAGTTCAGCCCAGCCCCAGCATTTT.

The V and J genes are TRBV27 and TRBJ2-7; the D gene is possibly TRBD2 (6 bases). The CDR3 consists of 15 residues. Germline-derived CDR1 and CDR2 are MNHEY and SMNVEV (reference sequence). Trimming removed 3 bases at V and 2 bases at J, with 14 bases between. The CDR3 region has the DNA TGTGCCAGCAGTTTTCCTCGGGAGACCCCCTACGAGCAGTACTTC. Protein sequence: CASSFPRETPYEQYF.

CDR3 bases: TGTGCCAGCAGCCCTGCGGACAGGGCAAACACTGAAGCTTTCTTT. As protein: CASSPADRANTEAFF. The chain employs TRBV7-8 and TRBJ1-1, with 8 bases aligning to TRBD1. Germline V gene lookup returns CDR1 SGHVS and CDR2 FQNEAQ. The CDR3 totals 15 residues. V lost 5 bases to trimming and J lost 2 bases; unmatched junction nucleotides: 7.

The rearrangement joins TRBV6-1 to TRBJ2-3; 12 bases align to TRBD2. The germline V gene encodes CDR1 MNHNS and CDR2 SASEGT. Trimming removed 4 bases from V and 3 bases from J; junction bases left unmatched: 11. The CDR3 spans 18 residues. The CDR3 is CASSVLAGGLMRTDTQYF. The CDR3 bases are TGTGCCAGCAGTGTACTAGCGGGAGGTCTCATGAGGACAGATACGCAGTATTTT.

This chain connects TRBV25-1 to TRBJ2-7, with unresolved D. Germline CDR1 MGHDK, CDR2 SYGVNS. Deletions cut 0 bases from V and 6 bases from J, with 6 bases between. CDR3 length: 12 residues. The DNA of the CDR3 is TGTGCCAGCAGTGAATACCCCTCCGAGCAGTACTTC. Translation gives CASSEYPSEQYF.

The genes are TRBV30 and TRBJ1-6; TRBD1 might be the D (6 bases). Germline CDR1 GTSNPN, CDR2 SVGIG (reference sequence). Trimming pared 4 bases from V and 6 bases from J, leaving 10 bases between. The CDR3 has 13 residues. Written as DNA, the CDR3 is TGTGCCTGGAAGCTGGACAGTAATTCACCCCTCCACTTT. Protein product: CAWKLDSNSPLHF.

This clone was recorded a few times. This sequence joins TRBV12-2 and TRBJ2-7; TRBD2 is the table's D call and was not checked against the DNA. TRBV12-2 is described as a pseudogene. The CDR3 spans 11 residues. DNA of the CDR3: TGTGCAAGTCGCTTTTTCCTCGAGCAGTACTTC. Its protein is CASRFFLEQYF.

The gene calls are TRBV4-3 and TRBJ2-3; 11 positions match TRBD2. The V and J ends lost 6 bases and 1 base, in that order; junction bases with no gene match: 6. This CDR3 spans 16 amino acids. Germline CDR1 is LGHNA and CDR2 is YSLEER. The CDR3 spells CASSLLAGAGTDTQYF. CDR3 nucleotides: TGCGCCAGCAGTCTACTAGCGGGAGCTGGCACAGATACGCAGTATTTT.